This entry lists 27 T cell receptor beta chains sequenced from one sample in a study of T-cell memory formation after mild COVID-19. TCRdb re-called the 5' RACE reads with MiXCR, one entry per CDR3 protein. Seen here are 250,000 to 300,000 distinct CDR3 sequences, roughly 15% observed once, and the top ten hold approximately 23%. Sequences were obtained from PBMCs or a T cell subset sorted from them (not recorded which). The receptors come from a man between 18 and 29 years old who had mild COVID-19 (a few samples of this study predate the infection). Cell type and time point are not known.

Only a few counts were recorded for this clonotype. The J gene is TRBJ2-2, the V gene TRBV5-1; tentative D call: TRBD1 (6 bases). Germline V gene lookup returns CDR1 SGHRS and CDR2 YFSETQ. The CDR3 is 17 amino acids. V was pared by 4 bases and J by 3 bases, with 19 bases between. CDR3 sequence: CASSPSFLGQYTGELFF. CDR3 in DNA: TGCGCCAGCAGCCCGTCCTTTCTCGGACAGTACACCGGGGAGCTGTTTTTT.

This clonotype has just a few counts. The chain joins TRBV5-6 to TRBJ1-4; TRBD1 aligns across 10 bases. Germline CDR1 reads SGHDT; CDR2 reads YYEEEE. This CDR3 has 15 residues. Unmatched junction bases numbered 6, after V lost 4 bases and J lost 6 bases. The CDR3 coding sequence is TGTGCCAGCAGCGGCTCCGGGACAGGGGATGAAAAACTGTTTTTT. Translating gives CASSGSGTGDEKLFF.

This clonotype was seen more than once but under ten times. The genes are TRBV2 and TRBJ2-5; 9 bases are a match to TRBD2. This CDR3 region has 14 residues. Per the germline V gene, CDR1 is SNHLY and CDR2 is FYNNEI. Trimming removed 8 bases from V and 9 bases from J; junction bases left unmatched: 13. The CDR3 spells CASLRAGGKRAQYF. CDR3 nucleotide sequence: TGTGCCAGCTTGCGAGCGGGGGGAAAACGGGCCCAGTACTTC.

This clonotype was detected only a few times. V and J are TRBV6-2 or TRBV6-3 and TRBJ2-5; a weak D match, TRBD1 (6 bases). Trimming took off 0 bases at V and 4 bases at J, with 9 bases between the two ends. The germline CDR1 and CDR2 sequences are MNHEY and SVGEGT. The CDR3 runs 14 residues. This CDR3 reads CASSYSPGAETQYF. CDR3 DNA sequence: TGTGCCAGCAGTTACTCGCCAGGGGCAGAGACCCAGTACTTC.

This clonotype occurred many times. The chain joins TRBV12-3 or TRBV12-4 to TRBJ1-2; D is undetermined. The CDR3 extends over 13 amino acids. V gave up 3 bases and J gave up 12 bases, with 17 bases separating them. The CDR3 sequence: CASSLGSDQIHTF. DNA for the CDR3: TGTGCCAGCAGTTTGGGATCAGACCAGATCCACACCTTC.

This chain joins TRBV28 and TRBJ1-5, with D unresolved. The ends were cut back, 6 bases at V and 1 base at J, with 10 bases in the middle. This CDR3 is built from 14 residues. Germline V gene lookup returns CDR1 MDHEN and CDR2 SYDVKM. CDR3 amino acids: CASSQSSSNQPQHF. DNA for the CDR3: TGTGCCAGCAGCCAGTCTTCAAGCAATCAGCCCCAGCATTTT. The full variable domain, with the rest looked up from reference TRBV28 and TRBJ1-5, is DVKVTQSSRYLVKRTGEKVFLECVQDMDHENMFWYRQDPGLGLRLIYFSYDVKMKEKGDIPEGYSVSREKKERFSLILESASTNQTSMYLCASSQSSSNQPQHFGDGTRLSIL.

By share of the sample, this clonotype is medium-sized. CDR3 residues: CASSLGQAWANYGYTF. In DNA, the CDR3 is TGTGCCAGCAGCCTCGGACAAGCCTGGGCTAACTATGGCTACACCTTC. V is TRBV7-8 and J is TRBJ1-2, with TRBD1 as a possible D gene (5 bases). Per germline, CDR1 SGHVS and CDR2 FQNEAQ. The length of the CDR3 is 16 residues. V was cut by 5 bases and J by 0 bases, with 16 bases left in between.

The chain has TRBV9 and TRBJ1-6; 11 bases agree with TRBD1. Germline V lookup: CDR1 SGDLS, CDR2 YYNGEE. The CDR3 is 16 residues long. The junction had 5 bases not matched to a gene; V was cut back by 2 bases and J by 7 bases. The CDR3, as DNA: TGTGCCAGCAGCGTGAGGGGACAGGGGGGGAATTCACCCCTCCACTTT. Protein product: CASSVRGQGGNSPLHF.

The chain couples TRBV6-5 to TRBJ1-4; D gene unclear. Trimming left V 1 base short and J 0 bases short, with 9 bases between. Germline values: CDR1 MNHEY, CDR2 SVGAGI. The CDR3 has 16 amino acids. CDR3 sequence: CASSYFGGTTNEKLFF. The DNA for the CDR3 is TGTGCCAGCAGTTACTTCGGCGGCACAACTAATGAAAAACTGTTTTTT.

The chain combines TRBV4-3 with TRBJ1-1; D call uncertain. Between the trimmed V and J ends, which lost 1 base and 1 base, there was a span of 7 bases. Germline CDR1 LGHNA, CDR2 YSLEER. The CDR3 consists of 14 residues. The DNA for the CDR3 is TGCGCCAGCAGCCAAGGGGCAGAGAACACTGAAGCTTTCTTT. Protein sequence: CASSQGAENTEAFF.

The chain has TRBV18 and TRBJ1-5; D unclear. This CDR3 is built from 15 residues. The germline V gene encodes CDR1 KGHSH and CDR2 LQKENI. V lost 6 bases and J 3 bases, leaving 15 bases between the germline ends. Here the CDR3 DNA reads TGTGCCAGCTCTCGGGAAGGGAGGAACAATCAGCCCCAGCATTTT. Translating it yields CASSREGRNNQPQHF.

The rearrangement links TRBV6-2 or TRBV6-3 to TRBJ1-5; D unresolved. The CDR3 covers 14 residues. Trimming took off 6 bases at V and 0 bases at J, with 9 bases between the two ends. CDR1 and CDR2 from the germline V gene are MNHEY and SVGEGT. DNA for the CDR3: TGTGCCAGCAGCAGAGGTTATAGCAATCAGCCCCAGCATTTT. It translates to CASSRGYSNQPQHF.

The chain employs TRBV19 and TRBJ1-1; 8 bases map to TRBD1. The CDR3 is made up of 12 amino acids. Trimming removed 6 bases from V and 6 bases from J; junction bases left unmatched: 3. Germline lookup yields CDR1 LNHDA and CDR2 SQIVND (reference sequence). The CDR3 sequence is CASRGDRPEAFF. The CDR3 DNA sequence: TGTGCCAGTAGAGGGGACAGGCCTGAAGCTTTCTTT.

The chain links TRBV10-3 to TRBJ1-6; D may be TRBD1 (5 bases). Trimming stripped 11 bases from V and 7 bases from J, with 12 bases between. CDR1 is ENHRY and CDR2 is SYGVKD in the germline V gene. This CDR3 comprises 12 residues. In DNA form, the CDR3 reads TGTGCCTCCCGGCGGGGCAATTCACCCCTCCACTTT. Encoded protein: CASRRGNSPLHF.

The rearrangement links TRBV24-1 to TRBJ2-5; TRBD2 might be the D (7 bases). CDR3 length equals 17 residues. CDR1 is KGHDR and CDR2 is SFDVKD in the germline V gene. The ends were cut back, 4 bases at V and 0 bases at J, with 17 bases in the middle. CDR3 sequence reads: CATSDLSTGGHQETQYF. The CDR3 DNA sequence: TGTGCCACCAGTGACCTATCTACCGGGGGGCACCAAGAGACCCAGTACTTC.

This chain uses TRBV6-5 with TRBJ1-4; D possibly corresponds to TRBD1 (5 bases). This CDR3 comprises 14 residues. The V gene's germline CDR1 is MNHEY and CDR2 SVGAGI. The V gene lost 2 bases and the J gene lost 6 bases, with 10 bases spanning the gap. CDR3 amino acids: CASSYGGSYEKLFF. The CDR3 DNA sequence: TGTGCCAGCAGTTACGGGGGTTCGTATGAAAAACTGTTTTTT.

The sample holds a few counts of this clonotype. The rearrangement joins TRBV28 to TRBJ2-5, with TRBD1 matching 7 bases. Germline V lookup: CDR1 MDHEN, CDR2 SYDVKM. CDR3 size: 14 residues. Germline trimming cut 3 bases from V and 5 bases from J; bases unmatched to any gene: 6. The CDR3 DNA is TGTGCCAGCAGTTTCGCAGGGGGTTTGGAGACCCAGTACTTC. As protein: CASSFAGGLETQYF.

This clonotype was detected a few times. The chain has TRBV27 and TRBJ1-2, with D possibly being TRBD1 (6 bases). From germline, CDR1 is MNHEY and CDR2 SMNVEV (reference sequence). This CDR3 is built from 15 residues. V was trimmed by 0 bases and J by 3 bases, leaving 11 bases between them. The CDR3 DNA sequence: TGTGCCAGCAGTTTATCGGTCGGGGGCTACTATGGCTACACCTTC. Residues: CASSLSVGGYYGYTF.

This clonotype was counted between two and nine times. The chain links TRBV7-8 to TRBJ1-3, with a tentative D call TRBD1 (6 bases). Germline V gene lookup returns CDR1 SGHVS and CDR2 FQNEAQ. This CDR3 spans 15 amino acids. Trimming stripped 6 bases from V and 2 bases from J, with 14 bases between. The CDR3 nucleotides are TGTGCCAGCAGACGCGGGCCAGGGGCTGGAAACACCATATATTTT. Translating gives CASRRGPGAGNTIYF.

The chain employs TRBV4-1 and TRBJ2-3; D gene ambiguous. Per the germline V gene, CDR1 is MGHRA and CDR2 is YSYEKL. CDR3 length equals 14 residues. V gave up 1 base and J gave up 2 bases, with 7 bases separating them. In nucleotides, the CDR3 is TGCGCCAGCAGCCAAGCTCCCAACACAGATACGCAGTATTTT. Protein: CASSQAPNTDTQYF.

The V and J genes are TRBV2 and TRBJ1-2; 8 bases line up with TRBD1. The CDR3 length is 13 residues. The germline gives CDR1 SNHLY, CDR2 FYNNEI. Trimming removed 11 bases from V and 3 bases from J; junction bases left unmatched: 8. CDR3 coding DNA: TGTGCCGCAACGGACAGGGTCGACTATGGCTACACCTTC. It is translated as CAATDRVDYGYTF.

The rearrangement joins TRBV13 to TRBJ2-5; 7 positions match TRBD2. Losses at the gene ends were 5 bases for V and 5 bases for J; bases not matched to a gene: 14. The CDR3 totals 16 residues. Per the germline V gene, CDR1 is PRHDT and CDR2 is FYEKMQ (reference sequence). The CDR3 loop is CASSLTLGSGDETQYF. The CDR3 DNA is TGTGCCAGCAGCCTAACTCTAGGGAGCGGGGATGAGACCCAGTACTTC.

CDR3: CASSVRGGGHPKSSYNEQFF. The CDR3 coding sequence is TGTGCCAGCAGCGTCCGGGGCGGGGGACATCCAAAGAGCTCCTACAATGAGCAGTTCTTC. The gene calls are TRBV9 and TRBJ2-1; tentatively, D is TRBD2 (7 bases). CDR1 is SGDLS, CDR2 YYNGEE, per germline. The CDR3 consists of 20 residues. Trimming stripped 2 bases from V and 0 bases from J, with 24 bases between.

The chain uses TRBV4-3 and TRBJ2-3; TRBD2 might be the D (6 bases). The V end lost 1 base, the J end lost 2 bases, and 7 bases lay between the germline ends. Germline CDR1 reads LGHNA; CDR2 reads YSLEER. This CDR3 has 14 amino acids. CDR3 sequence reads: CASSQGLDTDTQYF. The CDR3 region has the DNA TGCGCCAGCAGCCAAGGACTAGACACAGATACGCAGTATTTT.

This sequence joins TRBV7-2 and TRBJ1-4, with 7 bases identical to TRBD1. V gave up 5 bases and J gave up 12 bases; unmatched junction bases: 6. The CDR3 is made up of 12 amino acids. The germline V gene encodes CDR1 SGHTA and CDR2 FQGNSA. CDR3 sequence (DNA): TGTGCCAGCAGCCAGGGGGGAGTACAACTGTTTTTT. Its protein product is CASSQGGVQLFF. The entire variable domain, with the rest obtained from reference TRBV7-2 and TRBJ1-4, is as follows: GAGVSQSPSNKVTEKGKDVELRCDPISGHTALYWYRQSLGQGLEFLIYFQGNSAPDKSGLPSDRFSAERTGGSVSTLTIQRTQQEDSAVYLCASSQGGVQLFFGSGTQLSVL.

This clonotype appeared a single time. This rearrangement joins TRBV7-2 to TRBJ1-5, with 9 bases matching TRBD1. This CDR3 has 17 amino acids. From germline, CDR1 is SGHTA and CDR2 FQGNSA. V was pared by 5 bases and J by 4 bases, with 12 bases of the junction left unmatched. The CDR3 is CASSPGGTGRGNQPQHF. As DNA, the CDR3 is TGTGCCAGCAGCCCAGGCGGGACAGGGAGGGGAAATCAGCCCCAGCATTTT.

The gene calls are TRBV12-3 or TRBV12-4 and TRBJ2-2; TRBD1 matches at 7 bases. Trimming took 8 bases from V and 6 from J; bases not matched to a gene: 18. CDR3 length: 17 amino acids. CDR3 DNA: TGTGCCAGCCTCCCTTTCCGGGACAGCATTATCCCCGGGGAGCTGTTTTTT. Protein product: CASLPFRDSIIPGELFF.